The text below deals with one TCR beta chain. The method was immunoSEQ multiplex PCR; TCRdb's version includes in-frame clones alone and lacks a portion of them. The sample has 55,000 to 90,000 clones, approximately 78% seen once. This sample was taken from a study of OX40 agonist ivuxolimab in advanced cancers. The CDR3 extends over 14 amino acids. With 6 bases removed from V and 0 bases from J, the gap between germline ends came to 12 bases. Germline V gene data show CDR1 as MNHNS and CDR2 as SASEGT. This clonotype originated in an adult with an advanced solid tumor such as melanoma, head and neck, liver or kidney cancer. Sequenced here: CD4+ or CD8+ T cells sorted from blood, sampled in a trial of the OX40 agonist ivuxolimab. This sequence joins TRBV6-1 and TRBJ2-7; D remains ambiguous. CDR3 nucleotide sequence: TGTGCCAGCAGCCCCCGGACGTCCTCCTACGAGCAGTACTTC. It codes for CASSPRTSSYEQYF.